This T cell receptor (beta chain) was obtained from a study of CD8 T cells in Susac syndrome. The CDR3 has 14 residues. CDR1 and CDR2 from the germline V gene are MNHEY and SMNVEV (reference sequence). Trimming took 5 bases from V and 2 from J; bases not matched to a gene: 2. In the case of this clonotype: Antigen unknown.

Study-wide results and caveats: The authors acknowledged that the study's TCR sequencing and HLA analysis involved relatively few individuals.

The RNA input was roughly 0.45 to 1 ug, and it was reverse transcribed with random hexamers. Across 54 Vbeta and 13 Jbeta, immunoSEQ multiplex PCR amplified TCR beta CDR3. MiXCR, run by TCRdb on the immunoSEQ multiplex PCR reads, gives a single entry per CDR3 protein. This table holds 110,000 or so distinct CDR3 sequences, about 93% found once. CD8+ and CD4+ T cells from blood underwent TCR beta sequencing. It was negative isolation that provided the CD8+ and CD4+ T cells, whereas TEMRA cells were enriched by FACS. V usage is TRBV27 and J usage is TRBJ2-7; 11 nucleotides line up with TRBD1. The source of this sequence is a human donor in good health. Sequences were obtained from CD4+ T cells from PBMCs. DNA for the CDR3: TGTGCCAGCAGTGGACAGGGGGCCCCCTACGAGCAGTACTTC. This encodes CASSGQGAPYEQYF.